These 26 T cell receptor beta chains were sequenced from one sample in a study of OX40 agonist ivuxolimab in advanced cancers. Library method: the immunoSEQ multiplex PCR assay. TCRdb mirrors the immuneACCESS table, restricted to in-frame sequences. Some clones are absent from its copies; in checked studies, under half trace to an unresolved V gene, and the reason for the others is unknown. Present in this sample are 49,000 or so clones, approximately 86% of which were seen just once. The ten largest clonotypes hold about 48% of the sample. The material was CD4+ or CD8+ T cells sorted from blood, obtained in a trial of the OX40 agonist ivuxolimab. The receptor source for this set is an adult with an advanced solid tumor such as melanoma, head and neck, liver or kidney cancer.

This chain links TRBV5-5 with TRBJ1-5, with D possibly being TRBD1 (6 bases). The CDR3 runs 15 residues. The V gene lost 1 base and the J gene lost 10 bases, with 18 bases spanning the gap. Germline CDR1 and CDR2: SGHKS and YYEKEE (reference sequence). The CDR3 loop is CASSLSAGTKVPQHF. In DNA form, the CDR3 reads TGTGCCAGCAGCTTGTCGGCAGGGACAAAGGTCCCCCAGCATTTT.

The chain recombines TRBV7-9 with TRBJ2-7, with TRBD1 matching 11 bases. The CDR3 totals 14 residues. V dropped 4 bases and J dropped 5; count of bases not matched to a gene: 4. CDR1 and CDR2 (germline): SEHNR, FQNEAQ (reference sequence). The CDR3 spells CASSSRTGGDEQYF. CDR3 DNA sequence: TGTGCCAGCAGCTCCCGGACAGGGGGCGACGAGCAGTACTTC.

The chain's CDR3 is CASSQDAAGGPHEQFF. The CDR3 DNA reads as TGTGCCAGCAGCCAAGATGCAGCGGGAGGTCCCCATGAGCAGTTCTTC. J is TRBJ2-1 and V is TRBV4-2, with 9 bases lining up with TRBD2. Trimming removed 0 bases from V and 8 bases from J; junction bases left unmatched: 8. Germline CDR1 LGHNA, CDR2 YNFKEQ. The CDR3 sequence is 16 residues long.

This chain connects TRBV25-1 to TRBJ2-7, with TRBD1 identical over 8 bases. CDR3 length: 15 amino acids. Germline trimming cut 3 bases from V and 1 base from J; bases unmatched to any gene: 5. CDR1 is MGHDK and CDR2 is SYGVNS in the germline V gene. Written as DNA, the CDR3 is TGTGCCAGCAGTGACGGACAGGGCCTTTCCTACGAGCAGTACTTC. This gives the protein CASSDGQGLSYEQYF.

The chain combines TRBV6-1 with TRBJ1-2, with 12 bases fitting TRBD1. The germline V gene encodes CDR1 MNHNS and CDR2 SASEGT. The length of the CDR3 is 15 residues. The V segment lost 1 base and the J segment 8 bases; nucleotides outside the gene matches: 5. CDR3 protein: CASSEGGQGAEGYTF. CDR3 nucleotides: TGTGCCAGCAGTGAAGGGGGACAGGGGGCTGAAGGCTACACCTTC.

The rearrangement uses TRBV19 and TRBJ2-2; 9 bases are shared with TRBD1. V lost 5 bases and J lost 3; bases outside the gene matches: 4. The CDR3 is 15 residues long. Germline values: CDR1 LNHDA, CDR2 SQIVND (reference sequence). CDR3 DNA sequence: TGTGCCAGTAGTGTAGGACAGGGGTACACCGGGGAGCTGTTTTTT. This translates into CASSVGQGYTGELFF.

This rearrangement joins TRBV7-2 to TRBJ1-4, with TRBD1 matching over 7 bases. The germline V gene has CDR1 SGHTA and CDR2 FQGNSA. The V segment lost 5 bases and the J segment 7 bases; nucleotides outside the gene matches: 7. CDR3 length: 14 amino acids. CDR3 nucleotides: TGTGCCAGCAGCGTGGGACAGTCTGGTGAAAAACTGTTTTTT. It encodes CASSVGQSGEKLFF. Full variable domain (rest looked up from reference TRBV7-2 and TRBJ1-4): GAGVSQSPSNKVTEKGKDVELRCDPISGHTALYWYRQSLGQGLEFLIYFQGNSAPDKSGLPSDRFSAERTGGSVSTLTIQRTQQEDSAVYLCASSVGQSGEKLFFGSGTQLSVL.

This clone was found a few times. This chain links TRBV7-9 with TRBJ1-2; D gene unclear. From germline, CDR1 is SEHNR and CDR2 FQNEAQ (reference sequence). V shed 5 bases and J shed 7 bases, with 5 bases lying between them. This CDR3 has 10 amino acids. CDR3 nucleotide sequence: TGTGCCAGCAGCCCGGGTGGCTACACCTTC. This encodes CASSPGGYTF. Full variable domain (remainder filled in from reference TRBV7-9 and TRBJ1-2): DTGVSQNPRHKITKRGQNVTFRCDPISEHNRLYWYRQTLGQGPEFLTYFQNEAQLEKSRLLSDRFSAERPKGSFSTLEIQRTEQGDSAMYLCASSPGGYTFGSGTRLTVV.

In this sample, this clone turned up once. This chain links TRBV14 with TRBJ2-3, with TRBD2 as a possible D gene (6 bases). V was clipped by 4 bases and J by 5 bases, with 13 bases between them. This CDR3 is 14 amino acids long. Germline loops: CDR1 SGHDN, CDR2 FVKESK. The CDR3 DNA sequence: TGTGCCAGCAGCCCCGGACGGGGAGGAGATACGCAGTATTTT. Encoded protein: CASSPGRGGDTQYF.

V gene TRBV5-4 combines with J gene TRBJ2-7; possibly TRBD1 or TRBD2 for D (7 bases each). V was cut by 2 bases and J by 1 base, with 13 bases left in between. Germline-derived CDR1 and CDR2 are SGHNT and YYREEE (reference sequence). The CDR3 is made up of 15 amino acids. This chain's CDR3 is CASSFGRGGSYEQYF. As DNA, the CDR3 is TGTGCCAGCAGCTTCGGCAGGGGGGGATCCTACGAGCAGTACTTC.

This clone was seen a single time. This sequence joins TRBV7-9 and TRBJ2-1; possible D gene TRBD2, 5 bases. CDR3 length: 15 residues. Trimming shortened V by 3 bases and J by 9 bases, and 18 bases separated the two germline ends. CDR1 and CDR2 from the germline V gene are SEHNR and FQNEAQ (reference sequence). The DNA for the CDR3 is TGTGCCAGCAGCTTGTTTTTTGGGCAGGAGGTTGAGCAGTTCTTC. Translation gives CASSLFFGQEVEQFF.

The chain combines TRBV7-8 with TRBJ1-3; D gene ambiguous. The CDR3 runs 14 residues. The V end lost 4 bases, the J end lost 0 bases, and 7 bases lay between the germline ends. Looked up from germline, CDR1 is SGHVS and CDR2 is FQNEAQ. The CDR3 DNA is TGTGCCAGCAGCTGGTCTAGCTCTGGAAACACCATATATTTT. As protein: CASSWSSSGNTIYF.

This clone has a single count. The CDR3 loop is CASSEGEHGPQHF. CDR3 sequence (DNA): TGTGCCAGCAGTGAAGGTGAACACGGGCCCCAGCATTTT. The V and J genes are TRBV6-1 and TRBJ1-5; D is undetermined. Germline assignment: CDR1 MNHNS and CDR2 SASEGT. V lost 1 base and J lost 9, with 10 bases in between. The CDR3 is 13 amino acids.

The CDR3 DNA follows: TGTGCCAGCAGCTTGACCGGGACAGGGAATGGCTACACCTTC. This codes for CASSLTGTGNGYTF. The chain is built from TRBV5-4 and TRBJ1-2; 9 bases map to TRBD1. This CDR3 comprises 14 residues. The V segment lost 1 base and the J segment 6 bases; nucleotides outside the gene matches: 4. Germline CDR1 SGHNT, CDR2 YYREEE (reference sequence).

The DNA for the CDR3 is TGCGCCAGCAGCCGATCGTCCGATACGCAGTATTTT. Amino acids: CASSRSSDTQYF. This chain joins TRBV4-3 and TRBJ2-3; the D is unclear. Looked up from germline, CDR1 is LGHNA and CDR2 is YSLEER. V dropped 4 bases and J dropped 6 bases, with 8 bases sitting between them. The CDR3 consists of 12 residues.

The CDR3 spells CASSAWEPNEKLFF. DNA for the CDR3: TGTGCCAGCAGTGCCTGGGAACCTAATGAAAAACTGTTTTTT. V usage is TRBV6-1 and J usage is TRBJ1-4; D is uncertain. The germline V gene has CDR1 MNHNS and CDR2 SASEGT. This CDR3 is built from 14 residues. Trimming left V 4 bases short and J 3 bases short, with 9 bases between.

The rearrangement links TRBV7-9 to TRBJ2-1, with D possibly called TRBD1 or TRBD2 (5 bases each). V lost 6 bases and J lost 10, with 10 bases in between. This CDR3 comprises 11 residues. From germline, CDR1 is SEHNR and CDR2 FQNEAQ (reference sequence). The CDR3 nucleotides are TGTGCCAGCAGGGTCGGGACGGAGCAGTTCTTC. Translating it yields CASRVGTEQFF.

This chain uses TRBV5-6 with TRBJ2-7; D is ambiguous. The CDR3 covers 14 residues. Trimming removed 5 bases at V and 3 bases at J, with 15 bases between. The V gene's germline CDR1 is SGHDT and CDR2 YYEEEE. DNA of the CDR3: TGTGCCAGCAGTGCCGGATACCTCTTCTACGAGCAGTACTTC. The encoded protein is CASSAGYLFYEQYF.

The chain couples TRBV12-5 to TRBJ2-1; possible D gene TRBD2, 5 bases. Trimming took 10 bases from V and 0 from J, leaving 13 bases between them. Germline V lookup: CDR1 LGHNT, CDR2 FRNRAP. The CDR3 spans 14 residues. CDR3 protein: CATGAVNSYNEQFF. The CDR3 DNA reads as TGTGCTACAGGAGCGGTGAACTCCTACAATGAGCAGTTCTTC.

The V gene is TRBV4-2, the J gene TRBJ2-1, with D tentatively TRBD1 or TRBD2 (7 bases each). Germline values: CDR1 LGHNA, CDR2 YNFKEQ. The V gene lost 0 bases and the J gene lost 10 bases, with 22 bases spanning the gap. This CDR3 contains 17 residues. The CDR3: CASSQDPAGVIGGEQFF. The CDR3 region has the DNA TGTGCCAGCAGCCAAGATCCGGCGGGAGTAATAGGGGGCGAGCAGTTCTTC.

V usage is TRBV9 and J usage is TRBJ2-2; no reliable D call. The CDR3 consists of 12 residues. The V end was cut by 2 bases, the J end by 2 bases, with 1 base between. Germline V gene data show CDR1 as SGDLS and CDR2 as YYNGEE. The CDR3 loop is CASSVNTGELFF. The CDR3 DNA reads TGTGCCAGCAGCGTTAACACCGGGGAGCTGTTTTTT.

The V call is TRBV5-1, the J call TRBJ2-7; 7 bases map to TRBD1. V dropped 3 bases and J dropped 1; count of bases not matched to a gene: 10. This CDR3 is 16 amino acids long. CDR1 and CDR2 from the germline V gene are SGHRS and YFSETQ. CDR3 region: CASSSSPTGLSYEQYF. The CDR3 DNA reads TGCGCCAGCAGCTCATCACCGACAGGGTTGTCCTACGAGCAGTACTTC.

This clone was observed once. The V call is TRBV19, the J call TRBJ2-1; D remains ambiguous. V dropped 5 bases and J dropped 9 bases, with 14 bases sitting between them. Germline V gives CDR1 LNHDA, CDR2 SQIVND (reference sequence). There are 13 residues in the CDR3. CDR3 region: CASSFTVAVEQFF. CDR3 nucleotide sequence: TGTGCCAGTAGTTTCACAGTAGCCGTTGAGCAGTTCTTC.

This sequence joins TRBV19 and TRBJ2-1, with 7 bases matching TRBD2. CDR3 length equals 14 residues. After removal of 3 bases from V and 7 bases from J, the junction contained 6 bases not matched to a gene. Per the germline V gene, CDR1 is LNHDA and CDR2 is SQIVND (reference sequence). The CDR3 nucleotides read TGTGCCAGTAGTATCGGGGCGGGAGAGAATGAGCAGTTCTTC. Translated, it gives CASSIGAGENEQFF.

CDR3 nucleotide sequence: TGTGCCAGCAGTTTTGGGGGGTTGGCTAATGAAAAACTGTTTTTT. Translating it yields CASSFGGLANEKLFF. The chain is built from TRBV28 and TRBJ1-4; D possibly corresponds to TRBD1 (5 bases). Per the germline V gene, CDR1 is MDHEN and CDR2 is SYDVKM. The CDR3 contains 15 residues. Trimming stripped 3 bases from V and 3 bases from J, with 11 bases between.

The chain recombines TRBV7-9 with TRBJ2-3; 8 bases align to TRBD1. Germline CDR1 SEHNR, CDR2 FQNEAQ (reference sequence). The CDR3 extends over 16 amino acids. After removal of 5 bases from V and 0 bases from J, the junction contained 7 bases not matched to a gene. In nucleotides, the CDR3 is TGTGCCAGCAGCCCCCGGACAGGGCTTAGCACAGATACGCAGTATTTT. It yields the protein CASSPRTGLSTDTQYF.